Listed below are T cell receptor beta chains from one sample, sequenced in a study of blood T cell repertoires in COVID-19. Using immunoSEQ multiplex PCR, the repertoire was profiled, and TCRdb retains in-frame clones only, with some absent. The sample lists 250,000 to 300,000 clones, roughly 84% occurring once. Sequenced: peripheral blood. Receptors originate from a young woman with acute or convalescent COVID-19. Each CDR3 is given with its conserved first and last residue. A D gene is named only where the DNA matches it firmly. Clone size is shown for a subset of rows, as once, few, many or a class of expanded clone.

>TRBJ2-1|TRBV11-2|NA|NA
TGTGCCAGCAGGGGGTATAGGGGACTCCAACAGTTCTTC
CASRGYRGLQQFF
>TRBJ1-2|TRBV10-2|NA|TRBD1
TGCGCCAGCAGTCGAATGTCCGGGACAGGTGCTCACTATGGCTACACCTTC
CASSRMSGTGAHYGYTF
>TRBJ2-7|TRBV29-1|NA|NA
TGCAGCGTCTACACAGGGCGTATTTCCTACGAGCAGTACTTC
CSVYTGRISYEQYF
>TRBJ2-5|TRBV6-6|NA|TRBD2
TGTGCCAGCAGTCCAACGAGTAGCGGGAGACTTCAAGAGACCCAGTACTTC
CASSPTSSGRLQETQYF
>TRBJ2-1|TRBV10-3|NA|NA
TGTGCCATCAGTGAGTCCTATGAGCAGTTCTTC
CAISESYEQFF
>TRBJ1-1|TRBV5-1|NA|NA
TGCGCCAGCAGCTTGGCCCCGGGTACTGAAGCTTTCTTT
CASSLAPGTEAFF
>TRBJ1-1|TRBV5-1|few|TRBD1
TGCGCCAGCAGCTTGTCGACAGGGGCCACTGAAGCTTTCTTT
CASSLSTGATEAFF
>TRBJ2-3|TRBV11-2|once|TRBD2
TGTGCCAGCAGCTTAGAAACCCTAGCGGGGATTAAAGATACGCAGTATTTT
CASSLETLAGIKDTQYF
>TRBJ2-3|TRBV18|NA|NA
TGTGCCAGCTCGTTCCACCGGGGAGATACGCAGTATTTT
CASSFHRGDTQYF
>TRBJ2-3|TRBV9|NA|NA
TGTGCCAGCAGCCCAGGAGGTACAGATACGCAGTATTTT
CASSPGGTDTQYF
>TRBJ1-1|TRBV4-1|NA|NA
TGCGCCAGCAGCCAAGATTGGAGGGGTTGGACTGAAGCTTTCTTT
CASSQDWRGWTEAFF
>TRBJ2-1|TRBV7-3|few|NA
TGTGCCAGCAGCTCCGACAGGACCAATGAGCAGTTCTTC
CASSSDRTNEQFF
>TRBJ1-4|TRBV19|NA|NA
TGTGCCAGTAACCCCCTTGGGGCGGTAAATGAAAAACTGTTTTTT
CASNPLGAVNEKLFF
>TRBJ2-1|TRBV24-1|NA|TRBD2
TGTGCCACCAGTGACCCCGGACTAGCGGGAGATGATGAGCAGTTCTTC
CATSDPGLAGDDEQFF
>TRBJ1-1|TRBV3-1/TRBV3-2|NA|TRBD1
TGTGCCAGCAGCCTGCACAGGGGGACTGAAGCTTTCTTT
CASSLHRGTEAFF
>TRBJ2-1|TRBV27|NA|NA
TGTGCCAGCAGGGAACTACGGGTGAGCTCCTACAATGAGCAGTTCTTC
CASRELRVSSYNEQFF
>TRBJ1-5|TRBV6-2/TRBV6-3|NA|TRBD1
TGTGCCAGCAGCCGGGGTTGGACAGGGGGCCGCGGCGATCAGCCCCAGCATTTT
CASSRGWTGGRGDQPQHF
>TRBJ1-1|TRBV7-2|few|NA
TGTGCCAGCAGCTTAGCGGAGGCCCAAGGAACTGAAGCTTTCTTT
CASSLAEAQGTEAFF
>TRBJ1-2|TRBV5-6|few|TRBD1
TGTGCCAGCAGTTGGGACAGGGGGTCAGTTGCTGGCTACACCTTC
CASSWDRGSVAGYTF
>TRBJ1-6|TRBV11-1|NA|TRBD1
TGTGCCAGCAGCTCTGGGACAGGGAGTACACCCCTCCACTTT
CASSSGTGSTPLHF
>TRBJ2-7|TRBV7-9|once|NA
TGTGCCAGCAGCTTAGCGGTTAGCGTGAGCTCCTACGAGCAGTACTTC
CASSLAVSVSSYEQYF
>TRBJ2-7|TRBV28|NA|NA
TGTGCCAGCATCGCGGGCTACGAGCAGTACTTC
CASIAGYEQYF
>TRBJ2-7|TRBV6-5|NA|NA
TGTGCCAGCAGGCCCGGGACAAACTCCTACGAGCAGTACTTC
CASRPGTNSYEQYF
>TRBJ2-2|TRBV11-2|NA|NA
TGTGCCAGCAGCTTGCATTATAGCGACACCGGGGAGCTGTTTTTT
CASSLHYSDTGELFF
>TRBJ2-2|TRBV4-2|NA|TRBD1
TGTGCCAGCAGCCCCATCGGACAGGGGGAAGGGGAGCTGTTTTTT
CASSPIGQGEGELFF
>TRBJ1-2|TRBV6-6|NA|TRBD1
TGTGCCAGCAGCACACAGGGGGCGTATGGCTACACCTTC
CASSTQGAYGYTF
>TRBJ2-7|TRBV7-2|NA|NA
TGTGCCAGCAGCTTAGAGACTTACGAGCAGTACTTC
CASSLETYEQYF
>TRBJ1-6|TRBV19|NA|TRBD1
TGTGCCAGTAGCTTACAGGGGGCGGATAATTCACCCCTCCACTTT
CASSLQGADNSPLHF
>TRBJ2-1|TRBV19|NA|TRBD2
TGTGCCAGTAGTATAAACGAGGCGGGAGTGACCTACAATGAGCAGTTCTTC
CASSINEAGVTYNEQFF
>TRBJ2-7|TRBV6-5|NA|NA
TGTGCCAGCAGTTACTCGGGAGCTATCTACGAGCAGTACTTC
CASSYSGAIYEQYF
>TRBJ1-1|TRBV21-1|NA|NA
TGTGCCAGCAGCAGCCAGACAGGGGGGTTCGCTGAAGCTTTCTTT
CASSSQTGGFAEAFF